Here is one TCR beta chain with its context. The sample originates from a study of blood T cell repertoires in COVID-19. The wider study: Material from acute and convalescent COVID-19 was sourced from the United States, Italy and Spain.

This CDR3 comprises 17 residues. The germline gives CDR1 SGDLS, CDR2 YYNGEE. The junction had 13 bases not matched to a gene; V was cut back by 4 bases and J by 1 base. In the authors' workflow: Estimation of nucleated cell counts relied on the amplification of reference gene primers. Sequenced by immunoSEQ multiplex PCR; TCRdb stores in-frame clones only, minus some. The DNA was the basis for D and trimming; V, J and clone size are from that table. Of hundreds of thousands of clones in the sample, approximately 85% were seen once. The sequenced sample was peripheral blood. The chain is built from TRBV9 and TRBJ2-5; 7 positions agree with TRBD2. This clonotype was obtained from a woman aged 60-70 years with active or convalescent COVID-19. For the CDR3, the DNA is TGTGCCAGCAGCACACCAGGGAGGGACCGAGCCCAAGAGACCCAGTACTTC. Translating gives CASSTPGRDRAQETQYF.